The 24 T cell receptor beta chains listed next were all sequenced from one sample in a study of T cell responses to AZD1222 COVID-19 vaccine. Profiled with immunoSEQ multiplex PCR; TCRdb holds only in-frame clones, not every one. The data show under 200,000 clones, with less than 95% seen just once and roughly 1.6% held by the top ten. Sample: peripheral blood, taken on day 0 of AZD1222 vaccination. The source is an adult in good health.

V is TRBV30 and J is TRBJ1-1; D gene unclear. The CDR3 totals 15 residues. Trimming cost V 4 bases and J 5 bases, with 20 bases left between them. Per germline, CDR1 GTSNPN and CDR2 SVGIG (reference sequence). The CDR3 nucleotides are TGTGCCTGGACACCCTTACTGGGCGTGCGGACTGAAGCTTTCTTT. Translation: CAWTPLLGVRTEAFF. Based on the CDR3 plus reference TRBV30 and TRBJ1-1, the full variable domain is SQTIHQWPATLVQPVGSPLSLECTVEGTSNPNLYWYRQAAGRGLQLLFYSVGIGQISSEVPQNLSASRPQDRQFILSSKKLLLSDSGFYLCAWTPLLGVRTEAFFGQGTRLTVV.

The CDR3 sequence is CASSHRDREAFF. The CDR3 coding sequence is TGTGCCAGCAGCCATCGCGACCGTGAAGCTTTCTTT. This chain links TRBV3-1 (or the pseudogene TRBV3-2) with TRBJ1-1, with D uncertain. V shed 3 bases and J shed 7 bases, with 9 bases lying between them. The germline gives CDR1 LGHDT, CDR2 YNNKEL (reference sequence). The CDR3 loop spans 12 amino acids.

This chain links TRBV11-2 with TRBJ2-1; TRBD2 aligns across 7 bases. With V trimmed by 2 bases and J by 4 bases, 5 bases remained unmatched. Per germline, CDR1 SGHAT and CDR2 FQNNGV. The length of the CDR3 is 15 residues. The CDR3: CASSLNGGMYNEQFF. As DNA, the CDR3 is TGTGCCAGCAGCTTAAACGGGGGGATGTACAATGAGCAGTTCTTC.

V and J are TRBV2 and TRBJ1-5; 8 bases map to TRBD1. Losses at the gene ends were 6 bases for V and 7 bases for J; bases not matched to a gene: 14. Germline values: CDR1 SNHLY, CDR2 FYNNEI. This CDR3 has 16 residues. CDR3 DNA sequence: TGTGCCAGCAGGCCGACAGGGGTCGATCGGTCACAGCCCCAGCATTTT. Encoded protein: CASRPTGVDRSQPQHF.

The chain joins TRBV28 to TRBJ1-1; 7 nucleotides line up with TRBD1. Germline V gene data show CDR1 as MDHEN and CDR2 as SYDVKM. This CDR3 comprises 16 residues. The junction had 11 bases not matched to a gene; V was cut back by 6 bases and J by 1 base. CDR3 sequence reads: CASSRGGGGGNTEAFF. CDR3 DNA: TGTGCCAGCAGCCGAGGAGGGGGCGGTGGGAACACTGAAGCTTTCTTT.

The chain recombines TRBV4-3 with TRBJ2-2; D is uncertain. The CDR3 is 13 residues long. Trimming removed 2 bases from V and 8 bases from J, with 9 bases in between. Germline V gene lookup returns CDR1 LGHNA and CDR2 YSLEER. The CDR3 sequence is CASSQRLRGELFF. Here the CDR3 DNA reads TGCGCCAGCAGCCAACGTTTGAGGGGGGAGCTGTTTTTT.

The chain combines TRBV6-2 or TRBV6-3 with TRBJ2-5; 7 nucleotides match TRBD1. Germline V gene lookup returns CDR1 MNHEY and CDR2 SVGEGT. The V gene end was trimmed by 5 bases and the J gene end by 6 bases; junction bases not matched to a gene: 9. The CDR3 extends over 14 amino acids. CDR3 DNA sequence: TGTGCCAGCAGTCAAGACAGGGTGAGAAAGACCCAGTACTTC. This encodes CASSQDRVRKTQYF.

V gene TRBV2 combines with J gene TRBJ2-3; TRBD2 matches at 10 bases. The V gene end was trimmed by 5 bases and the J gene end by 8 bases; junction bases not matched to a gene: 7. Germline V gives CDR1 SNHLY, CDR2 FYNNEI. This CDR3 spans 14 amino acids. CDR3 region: CASSRTSGIGTQYF. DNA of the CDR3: TGTGCCAGCAGTCGGACTAGCGGCATCGGTACGCAGTATTTT.

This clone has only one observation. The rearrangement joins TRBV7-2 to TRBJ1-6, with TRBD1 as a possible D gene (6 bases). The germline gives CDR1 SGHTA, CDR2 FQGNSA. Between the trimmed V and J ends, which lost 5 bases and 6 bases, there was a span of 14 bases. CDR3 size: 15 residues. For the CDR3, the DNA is TGTGCCAGCAGCATGGGACAACCGGTTAATTCACCCCTCCACTTT. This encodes CASSMGQPVNSPLHF.

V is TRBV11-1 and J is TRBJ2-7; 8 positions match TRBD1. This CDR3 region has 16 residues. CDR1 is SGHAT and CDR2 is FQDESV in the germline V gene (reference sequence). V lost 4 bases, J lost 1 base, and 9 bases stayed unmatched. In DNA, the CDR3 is TGTGCCAGCAGCTCTCGCCCCCAGGGGGCATCCTACGAGCAGTACTTC. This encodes CASSSRPQGASYEQYF.

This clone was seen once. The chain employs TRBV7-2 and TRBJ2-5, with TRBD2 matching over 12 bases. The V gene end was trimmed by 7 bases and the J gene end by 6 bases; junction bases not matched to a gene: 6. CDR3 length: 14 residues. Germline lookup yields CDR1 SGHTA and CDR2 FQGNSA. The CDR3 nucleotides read TGTGCCAGCATCTTGACTAGCGGGGGACAGACCCAGTACTTC. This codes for CASILTSGGQTQYF.

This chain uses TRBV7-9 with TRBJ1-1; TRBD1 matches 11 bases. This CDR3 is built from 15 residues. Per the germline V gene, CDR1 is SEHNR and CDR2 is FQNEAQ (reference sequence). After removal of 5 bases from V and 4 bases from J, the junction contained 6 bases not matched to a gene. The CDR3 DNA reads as TGTGCCAGCAGCCTCTCCGGGACAGGGGGCACTGAAGCTTTCTTT. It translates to CASSLSGTGGTEAFF.

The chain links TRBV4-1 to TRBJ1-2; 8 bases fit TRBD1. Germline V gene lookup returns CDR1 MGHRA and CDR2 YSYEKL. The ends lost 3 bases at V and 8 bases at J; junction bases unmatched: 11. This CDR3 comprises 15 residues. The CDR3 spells CASSQPGTGSSGYTF. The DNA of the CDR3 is TGCGCCAGCAGCCAGCCCGGGACAGGTTCATCCGGCTACACCTTC.

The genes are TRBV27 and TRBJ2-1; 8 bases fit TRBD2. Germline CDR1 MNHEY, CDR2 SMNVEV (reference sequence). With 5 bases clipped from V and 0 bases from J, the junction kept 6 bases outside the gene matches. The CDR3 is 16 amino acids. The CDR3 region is CASSRRGGSSYNEQFF. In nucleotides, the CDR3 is TGTGCCAGCAGTCGACGGGGGGGCAGCTCCTACAATGAGCAGTTCTTC.

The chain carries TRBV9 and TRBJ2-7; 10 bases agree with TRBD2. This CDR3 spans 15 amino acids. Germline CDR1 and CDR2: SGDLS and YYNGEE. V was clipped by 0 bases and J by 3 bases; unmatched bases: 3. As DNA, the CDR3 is TGTGCCAGCAGCGTAGACACTAGCGGGGTCTACGAGCAGTACTTC. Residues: CASSVDTSGVYEQYF. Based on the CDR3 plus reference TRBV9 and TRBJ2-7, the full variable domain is DSGVTQTPKHLITATGQRVTLRCSPRSGDLSVYWYQQSLDQGLQFLIQYYNGEERAKGNILERFSAQQFPDLHSELNLSSLELGDSALYFCASSVDTSGVYEQYFGPGTRLTVT.

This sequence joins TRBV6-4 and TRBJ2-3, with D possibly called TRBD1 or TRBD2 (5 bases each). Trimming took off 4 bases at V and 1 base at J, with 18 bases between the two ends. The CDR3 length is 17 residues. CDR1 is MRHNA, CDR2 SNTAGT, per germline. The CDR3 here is CASSVHPSGTGTDTQYF. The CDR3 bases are TGTGCCAGCAGTGTCCATCCATCCGGGACGGGCACAGATACGCAGTATTTT.

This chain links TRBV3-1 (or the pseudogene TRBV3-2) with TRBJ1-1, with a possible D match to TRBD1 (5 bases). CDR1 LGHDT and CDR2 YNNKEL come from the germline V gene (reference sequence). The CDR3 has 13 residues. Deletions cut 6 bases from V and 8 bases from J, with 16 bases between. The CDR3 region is CASSRDLSIEAFF. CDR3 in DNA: TGTGCCAGCAGTCGGGACCTCTCGATCGAAGCTTTCTTT.

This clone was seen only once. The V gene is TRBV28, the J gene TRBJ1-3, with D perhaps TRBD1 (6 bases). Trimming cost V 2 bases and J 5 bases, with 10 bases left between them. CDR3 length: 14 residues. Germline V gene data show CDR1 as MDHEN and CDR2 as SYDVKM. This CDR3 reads CASSLGGGRNTIYF. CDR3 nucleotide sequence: TGTGCCAGCAGTTTAGGGGGCGGAAGAAACACCATATATTTT.

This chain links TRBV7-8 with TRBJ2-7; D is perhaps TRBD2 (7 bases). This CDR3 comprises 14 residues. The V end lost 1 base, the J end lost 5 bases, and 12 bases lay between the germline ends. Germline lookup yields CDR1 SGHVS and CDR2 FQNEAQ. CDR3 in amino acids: CASSLEGGPDEQYF. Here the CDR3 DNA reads TGTGCCAGCAGCTTAGAGGGGGGGCCGGACGAGCAGTACTTC.

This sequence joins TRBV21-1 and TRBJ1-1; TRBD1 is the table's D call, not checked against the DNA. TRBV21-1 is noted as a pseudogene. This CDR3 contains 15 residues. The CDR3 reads CASSKAFRQNTEAFF. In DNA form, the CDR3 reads TGTGCCAGCAGCAAAGCATTCAGACAGAACACTGAAGCTTTCTTT.

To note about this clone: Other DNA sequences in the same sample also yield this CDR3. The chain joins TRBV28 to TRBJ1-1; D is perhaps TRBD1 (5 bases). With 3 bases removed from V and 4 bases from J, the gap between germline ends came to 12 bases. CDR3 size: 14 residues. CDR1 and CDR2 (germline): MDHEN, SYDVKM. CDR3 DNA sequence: TGTGCCAGCAGTTTTCGGGGCTTGGGCACTGAAGCTTTCTTT. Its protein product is CASSFRGLGTEAFF. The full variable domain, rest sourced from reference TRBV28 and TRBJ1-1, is DVKVTQSSRYLVKRTGEKVFLECVQDMDHENMFWYRQDPGLGLRLIYFSYDVKMKEKGDIPEGYSVSREKKERFSLILESASTNQTSMYLCASSFRGLGTEAFFGQGTRLTVV.

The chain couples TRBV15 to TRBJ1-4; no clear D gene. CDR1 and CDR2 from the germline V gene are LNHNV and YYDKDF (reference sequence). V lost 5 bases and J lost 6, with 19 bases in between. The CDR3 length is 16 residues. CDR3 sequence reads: CATSASPRPGDEKLFF. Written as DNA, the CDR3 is TGTGCCACCAGCGCAAGTCCCAGACCCGGGGATGAAAAACTGTTTTTT.

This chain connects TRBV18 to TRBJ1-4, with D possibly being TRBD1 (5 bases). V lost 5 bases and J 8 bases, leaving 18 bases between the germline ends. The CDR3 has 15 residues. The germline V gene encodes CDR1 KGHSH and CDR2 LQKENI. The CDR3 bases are TGTGCCAGCTCAACCCGAAGGGGCGCTTGGGAAAAACTGTTTTTT. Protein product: CASSTRRGAWEKLFF.

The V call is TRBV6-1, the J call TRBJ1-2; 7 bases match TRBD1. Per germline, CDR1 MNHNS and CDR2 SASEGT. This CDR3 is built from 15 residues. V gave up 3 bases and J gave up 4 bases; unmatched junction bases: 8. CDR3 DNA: TGTGCCAGCAGTGATTCCGGGACAGACAGCTATGGCTACACCTTC. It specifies CASSDSGTDSYGYTF.